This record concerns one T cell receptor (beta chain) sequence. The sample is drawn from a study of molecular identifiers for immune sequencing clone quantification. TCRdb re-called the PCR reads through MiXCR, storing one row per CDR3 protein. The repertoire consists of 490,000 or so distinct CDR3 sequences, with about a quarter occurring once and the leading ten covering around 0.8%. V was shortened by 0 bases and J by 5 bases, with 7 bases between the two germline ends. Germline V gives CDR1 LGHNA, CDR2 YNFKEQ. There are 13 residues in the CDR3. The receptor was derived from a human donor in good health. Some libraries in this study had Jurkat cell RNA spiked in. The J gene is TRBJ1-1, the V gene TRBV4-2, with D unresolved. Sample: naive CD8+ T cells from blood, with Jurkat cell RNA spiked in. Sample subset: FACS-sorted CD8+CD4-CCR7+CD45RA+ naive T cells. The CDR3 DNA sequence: TGTGCCAGCAGCCAAGATCTCCGGACTGAAGCTTTCTTT. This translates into CASSQDLRTEAFF.